Below are 6 T cell receptor beta chains sequenced from a single sample in a study of blood T cells in healthy people across ages. Using a J-beta primer mix together with a sample-barcoded 5' primer, a second PCR was run for about 6 to 12 cycles. TCRdb re-called the 5' RACE reads with MiXCR, one entry per CDR3 protein. The sample records fewer than 950,000 distinct CDR3 sequences, roughly 50% being singletons. The sample consisted of blood. Receptors originate from a man at least 80 years old in good health.

V is TRBV12-3 or TRBV12-4 and J is TRBJ2-1, with 10 bases matching TRBD1. V lost 6 bases to trimming and J lost 8 bases; unmatched junction nucleotides: 10. The CDR3 covers 15 residues. The CDR3 DNA follows: TGTGCCAGCAGCCCCCCGGGACAGGGGCCCCATGAGCAGTTCTTC. As protein: CASSPPGQGPHEQFF.

Points on this clonotype: At one of its ends the junction is not consistent with the germline gene, which may arise from a read error. This chain uses TRBV4-1 with TRBJ2-3; TRBD2 might be the D (6 bases). There are 17 residues in the CDR3. CDR1 and CDR2 (germline): MGHRA, YSYEKL. The CDR3 reads CASSQDLVDGGADAQYF. DNA of the CDR3: TGCGCCAGCAGCCAAGATCTTGTGGACGGAGGGGCAGATGCGCAGTATTTT.

This chain uses TRBV14 with TRBJ2-1; 7 nucleotides match TRBD1. This CDR3 region has 14 residues. Trimming at V came to 0 bases and at J to 9 bases, leaving 5 bases not matched to a gene. Per the germline V gene, CDR1 is SGHDN and CDR2 is FVKESK. CDR3 in amino acids: CASSQDRAGGEQFF. CDR3 bases: TGTGCCAGCAGCCAAGATAGGGCAGGGGGTGAGCAGTTCTTC.

The chain has TRBV4-3 and TRBJ1-2, with D unclear. The germline V gene has CDR1 LGHNA and CDR2 YSLEER. V dropped 2 bases and J dropped 4 bases, with 20 bases sitting between them. The CDR3 extends over 17 amino acids. Here the CDR3 DNA reads TGCGCCAGCAGCCAACTGTTCTCGGAAGTCGCGCTCTATGGCTACACCTTC. Protein: CASSQLFSEVALYGYTF.

The genes are TRBV28 and TRBJ2-7; 9 nucleotides agree with TRBD2. The DNA end lines up better with TRBJ2-5; the J call may be wrong. CDR1 is MDHEN and CDR2 is SYDVKM in the germline V gene. CDR3 length equals 15 residues. The CDR3 protein is CASSLWTSGRETQYF. For the CDR3, the DNA is TGTGCCAGCAGTTTATGGACTAGCGGTAGAGAGACCCAGTACTTC.

This clonotype was found a few times. The chain uses TRBV5-1 and TRBJ1-6; 8 nucleotides align to TRBD1. Germline loops: CDR1 SGHRS, CDR2 YFSETQ. V lost 1 base to trimming and J lost 5 bases; unmatched junction nucleotides: 14. CDR3 size: 19 residues. The CDR3 sequence is CASSLYSSTGVGNNSPLHF. CDR3 coding DNA: TGCGCCAGCAGCTTGTATTCGTCGACAGGGGTGGGGAATAATTCACCCCTCCACTTT.